Listed below are T cell receptor beta chains from one sample, sequenced in a study of neoadjuvant nivolumab and ipilimumab in lung cancer. The method was immunoSEQ multiplex PCR; TCRdb's version includes in-frame clones alone and lacks a portion of them. Of under 35,000 clones in the sample, 90% were seen once. The specimen comprised peripheral blood, sampled after neoadjuvant nivolumab, alone or with ipilimumab, at or shortly before surgery. These receptors came from an adult with non-small cell lung cancer. The CDR3 runs from the conserved cysteine through the conserved F or W. Fields, in order: V gene, clone size, J gene, D gene, CDR3 protein, CDR3 DNA. D genes are given only for firm matches. Clone size is not always given. Where it is, it says once, few, many or a class for expanded clones.

TRBV19	.	TRBJ1-2	TRBD1	CASSIGTGNYGYTF	TGTGCCAGTAGTATCGGGACAGGGAACTATGGCTACACCTTC
TRBV5-1	once	TRBJ1-6	.	CASSSAQSYNSPLHF	TGCGCCAGCAGCTCAGCCCAGTCCTATAATTCACCCCTCCACTTT
TRBV4-1	.	TRBJ2-1	TRBD2	CASSQDKWTSGGTPNEQFF	TGCGCCAGCAGCCAAGATAAGTGGACTAGCGGGGGCACCCCCAATGAGCAGTTCTTC
TRBV18	.	TRBJ1-3	.	CASSPRGGSSGNTIYF	TGTGCCAGCTCACCACGGGGGGGGAGCTCTGGAAACACCATATATTTT
TRBV29-1	.	TRBJ1-4	TRBD1	CSVEGQPNEKLFF	TGCAGCGTTGAGGGACAGCCTAATGAAAAACTGTTTTTT
TRBV5-6	few	TRBJ1-2	TRBD1	CASSLVGDRGAPYYGYTF	TGTGCCAGCAGCCTCGTCGGGGACAGGGGCGCCCCCTACTATGGCTACACCTTC
TRBV5-4	.	TRBJ1-2	.	CASSLDKSVYGYTF	TGTGCCAGCTCCCTGGACAAATCAGTCTATGGCTACACCTTC
TRBV9	.	TRBJ2-3	TRBD2	CASSTGTSGGYTDTQYF	TGTGCCAGCAGCACTGGGACTAGCGGGGGGTACACAGATACGCAGTATTTT
TRBV14	.	TRBJ1-1	.	CASSHGTASSEAFF	TGTGCCAGCAGCCATGGTACAGCCTCCAGTGAAGCTTTCTTT
TRBV9	.	TRBJ2-2	TRBD2	CASSVVPGGENTGELFF	TGTGCCAGCAGCGTAGTTCCCGGGGGGGAGAACACCGGGGAGCTGTTTTTT
TRBV6-1	.	TRBJ2-4	.	CASRDRTIAKNIQYF	TGTGCCAGCAGGGACAGAACGATAGCCAAAAACATTCAGTACTTC
TRBV7-9	.	TRBJ2-7	TRBD1	CASSLAGTGGPYEQYF	TGTGCCAGCAGCTTAGCAGGGACAGGGGGACCCTACGAGCAGTACTTC
TRBV7-2	.	TRBJ2-2	TRBD1	CASSLSTGGTGELFF	TGTGCCAGCAGCTTAAGTACAGGGGGCACCGGGGAGCTGTTTTTT
TRBV5-1	.	TRBJ2-7	.	CASSFPGTYEQYF	TGCGCCAGCAGCTTCCCGGGGACCTACGAGCAGTACTTC
TRBV25-1	.	TRBJ1-6	.	CASSEFRGANSPLHF	TGTGCCAGCAGTGAATTCCGGGGCGCGAATTCACCCCTCCACTTT
TRBV6-1	.	TRBJ2-7	TRBD2	CASSDRGSSYEQYF	TGTGCCAGCAGTGACCGCGGGAGTTCCTACGAGCAGTACTTC
TRBV6-5	.	TRBJ2-5	TRBD1	CASSLLLGGAQETQYF	TGTGCCAGCAGTTTACTCTTAGGGGGCGCACAGGAGACCCAGTACTTC
TRBV5-5	.	TRBJ1-1	.	CASSLEEGVLTEAFF	TGTGCCAGCAGCTTGGAGGAGGGGGTTTTAACTGAAGCTTTCTTT
TRBV5-1	.	TRBJ2-1	TRBD2	CASSLLLAGANEQFF	TGCGCCAGCAGCTTGTTACTAGCGGGGGCGAATGAGCAGTTCTTC
TRBV11-2	.	TRBJ2-2	TRBD2	CASSLTSGPNTGELFF	TGTGCCAGCAGCTTAACTAGCGGGCCTAACACCGGGGAGCTGTTTTTT
TRBV7-9	.	TRBJ1-6	.	CASSSPDRGLAYNSPLHF	TGTGCCAGCAGCTCCCCGGACAGAGGTTTGGCCTATAATTCACCCCTCCACTTT
TRBV7-2	.	TRBJ2-3	.	CASSLVDTQYF	TGTGCCAGCAGCTTAGTTGATACGCAGTATTTT
TRBV11-1	.	TRBJ2-2	.	CASSLDGRPPFF	TGTGCCAGCAGCTTAGACGGCCGGCCCCCGTTTTTT
TRBV29-1	.	TRBJ2-6	TRBD1	CSVGARTGASGANVLTF	TGCAGCGTTGGGGCCAGGACAGGGGCCTCTGGGGCCAACGTCCTGACTTTC
TRBV4-1	.	TRBJ1-5	.	CASSQVESQTLNQPQHF	TGCGCCAGCAGCCAAGTTGAATCCCAGACCCTCAATCAGCCCCAGCATTTT
TRBV7-8	.	TRBJ1-1	.	CASSQGQFMNTEAFF	TGTGCCAGCAGCCAGGGACAATTCATGAACACTGAAGCTTTCTTT
TRBV5-1	.	TRBJ2-1	TRBD2	CASSLRAGDWVNEQFF	TGCGCCAGCAGCTTGCGAGCGGGGGATTGGGTCAATGAGCAGTTCTTC
TRBV7-9	.	TRBJ2-1	.	CASSFEGRQVSSYNEQFF	TGTGCCAGCAGCTTCGAAGGAAGACAGGTGAGCTCCTACAATGAGCAGTTCTTC
TRBV29-1	few	TRBJ1-1	.	CSVELTAQHTEAFF	TGCAGCGTTGAACTCACAGCCCAGCACACTGAAGCTTTCTTT
TRBV5-1	once	TRBJ2-5	TRBD2	CASSLAGGGGETQYF	TGCGCCAGCAGCTTGGCCGGCGGGGGGGGAGAGACCCAGTACTTC
TRBV5-1	once	TRBJ1-2	.	CASSPVMSSYGYTF	TGCGCCAGCAGCCCTGTCATGTCGAGCTATGGCTACACCTTC
TRBV10-3	.	TRBJ2-5	.	CAISEALGQETQYF	TGTGCCATCAGTGAGGCTCTGGGGCAAGAGACCCAGTACTTC
TRBV5-6	.	TRBJ2-2	.	CASSFPSQAGELFF	TGTGCCAGCAGCTTCCCCTCCCAGGCCGGGGAGCTGTTTTTT
TRBV19	once	TRBJ2-6	.	CASSWGTGNSGANVLTF	TGTGCCAGTAGCTGGGGGACGGGCAACTCTGGGGCCAACGTCCTGACTTTC
TRBV18	once	TRBJ2-5	.	CASSNQETQYF	TGTGCCAGCTCAAACCAAGAGACCCAGTACTTC
TRBV10-3	.	TRBJ1-2	.	CAIRTGREYGYTF	TGTGCCATCAGAACCGGGAGGGAGTATGGCTACACCTTC
TRBV7-9	.	TRBJ2-1	.	CASSPPGHRNNEQFF	TGTGCCAGCAGCCCCCCGGGACATCGAAACAATGAGCAGTTCTTC
TRBV5-6	few	TRBJ2-7	.	CASSFLTGIYEQYF	TGTGCCAGCAGCTTCCTGACAGGCATCTACGAGCAGTACTTC
TRBV9	.	TRBJ2-7	.	CASSVVSEGVEQYF	TGTGCCAGCAGCGTAGTTTCGGAGGGCGTGGAGCAGTACTTC
TRBV7-7	.	TRBJ2-1	TRBD2	CASSLFHSSGGGYNEQFF	TGTGCCAGCAGCTTATTCCATTCATCTGGGGGGGGGTACAATGAGCAGTTCTTC
TRBV4-3	.	TRBJ1-5	.	CASSQDYTRSNQPQHF	TGCGCCAGCAGCCAAGATTATACTCGTAGCAATCAGCCCCAGCATTTT
TRBV4-2	.	TRBJ2-2	TRBD1	CASSLRTGVNTGELFF	TGTGCCAGCAGCCTTAGGACAGGGGTTAACACCGGGGAGCTGTTTTTT
TRBV7-8	.	TRBJ2-2	.	CASSLRADTGELFF	TGTGCCAGCAGCTTAAGAGCGGATACCGGGGAGCTGTTTTTT
TRBV18	few	TRBJ2-7	.	CASSPPVQGRTYEQYF	TGTGCCAGCTCACCACCAGTTCAGGGGCGGACGTACGAGCAGTACTTC